This T cell receptor beta chain appears in the sequencing data of a study of cytomegalovirus exposure and HLA in healthy donors. This clone occurred a few times. Its specificity is not known. The study, taken as a whole, reports: Reportedly, TCR beta sequences accurately predicted HLA-A and HLA-B alleles in most subjects. Associated with cytomegalovirus, according to the listing, were 150 to 200 TCR beta chains.

The germline gives CDR1 ENHRY, CDR2 SYGVKD. Trimming removed 10 bases from V and 1 base from J; junction bases left unmatched: 13. The CDR3 is 16 amino acids. The PCR employed 60 Vbeta primers together with 13 Jbeta primers. The data were produced by immunoSEQ multiplex PCR, yet TCRdb's version contains in-frame clones alone and is incomplete. Counted here are hundreds of thousands of clones, 75% to 80% occurring once; the ten biggest clones make up less than 2%. The material sequenced was PBMCs. The chain combines TRBV10-3 with TRBJ2-3; 8 bases map to TRBD2. This clonotype was sampled from a male donor in good health and CMV-seronegative. The CDR3: CATSGGSGGRTDTQYF. The CDR3 nucleotides read TGTGCCACCTCGGGGGGGAGCGGGGGCCGCACAGATACGCAGTATTTT.